This section outlines one T cell receptor beta chain sequence together with its context. The CDR3 consists of 16 residues. Germline V CDR1 and CDR2: PRHDT, FYEKMQ (reference sequence). J was trimmed by 7 bases and V by 4 bases; bases with no gene match: 10. The record originates from a study of cytomegalovirus exposure and HLA in healthy donors. PCR used 60 Vbeta primers and 13 Jbeta primers. The method was immunoSEQ multiplex PCR; TCRdb's version includes in-frame clones alone and lacks a portion of them. The sample carries about 97,000 clones, roughly four fifths recorded once. There were likely unrecorded immune exposures, though donors were nominally healthy when sampled.

This chain links TRBV13 with TRBJ1-2, with 12 bases fitting TRBD1. The TCR was taken from a man aged 35-49 years in good health and CMV-seronegative. The sample comprised PBMCs. This chain's CDR3 is CASSSSPGTGGVGYTF. The CDR3 coding sequence is TGTGCCAGCAGCTCTTCCCCCGGGACAGGGGGCGTTGGCTACACCTTC.